This T cell receptor beta chain was profiled in a study of CD8+CD57+ T cells in acquired aplastic anemia. CDR3 and TCR beta VDJ profiling relied on genomic DNA as the template. TCRdb processed the reads anew with MiXCR; each CDR3 protein has one entry. The sample records some 200,000 distinct CDR3 sequences, 34% being singletons. This clonotype was detected many times. The sequence was obtained from a human donor in good health, serving as a control. Sequencing used sorted CD4+, CD8+, or CD8+CD57+ T cells (not recorded which) from PBMCs.

The CDR3 reads CASSPEEFPYEQYF. The CDR3 nucleotides read TGTGCCAGCAGCCCCGAGGAGTTCCCCTACGAGCAGTACTTC. The chain is built from TRBV12-3 or TRBV12-4 and TRBJ2-7; D gene unclear. The CDR3 consists of 14 residues. Trimming left V 6 bases short and J 2 bases short, with 14 bases between.